One and the same sample provided the 16 T cell receptor beta chains below, sequenced in a study of blood T cells in healthy people across ages. With a J-beta primer mix and a sample-barcoded 5' primer, a second PCR ran about 7 to 12 cycles. MiXCR was run by TCRdb on the 5' RACE reads, yielding one entry per CDR3 protein. The sample holds roughly 700,000 distinct CDR3 sequences, roughly 32% seen once. The sample was blood. These receptors were obtained from a woman of 80 years or more in good health.

The table lists this clonotype with a few counts. This may arise from a read error, as a much more abundant clone is one base away. J is TRBJ2-5 and V is TRBV5-1; D not certain. The J call may be in error: the DNA end matches TRBJ2-7 better. The CDR3 contains 14 residues. Germline lookup yields CDR1 SGHRS and CDR2 YFSETQ. CDR3 bases: TGCGCCAGCAGCCTGACCAGCCCTCGTTACGAGCAGTACTTC. Protein sequence: CASSLTSPRYEQYF.

In regard to this clonotype: This may stem from a read error, because a much larger clone lies one nucleotide away. The chain is built from TRBV5-1 and TRBJ2-5; 8 bases map to TRBD2. V trimming: 3 bases; J trimming: 11 bases; junction bases outside the gene matches: 12. Germline V lookup: CDR1 SGHRS, CDR2 YFSETQ. The CDR3 runs to 14 residues. The CDR3: CASSSGGALNEQYF. In DNA form, the CDR3 reads TGCGCCAGCAGCTCCGGGGGGGCCCTCAATGAGCAGTACTTC.

In this sample, this clonotype turned up many times. V usage is TRBV29-1 and J usage is TRBJ1-1; 7 bases match TRBD1. Trimming took 4 bases from V and 6 from J; bases not matched to a gene: 11. Looked up from germline, CDR1 is SQVTM and CDR2 is ANQGSEA. The CDR3 covers 14 residues. The CDR3 sequence is CSVVGGDQRAEAFF. The CDR3 DNA sequence: TGCAGCGTTGTAGGGGGCGACCAGAGGGCTGAAGCTTTCTTT.

The rearrangement uses TRBV18 and TRBJ2-2; no definite D call. V lost 1 base and J 2 bases, leaving 8 bases between the germline ends. The germline gives CDR1 KGHSH, CDR2 LQKENI. The CDR3 sequence is 15 residues long. The CDR3 sequence: CASSPQSSNTGELFF. Written as DNA, the CDR3 is TGTGCCAGCTCACCACAGTCCAGTAACACCGGGGAGCTGTTTTTT.

This clonotype was observed many times. The V call is TRBV3-1, the J call TRBJ2-5; D remains ambiguous. V was trimmed by 0 bases and J by 5 bases, leaving 10 bases between them. CDR3 size: 14 residues. The germline gives CDR1 LGHDT, CDR2 YNNKEL (reference sequence). In nucleotides, the CDR3 is TGTGCCAGCAGCCAAGAAGGCCCATCGGAGACCCAGTACTTC. Translated, it gives CASSQEGPSETQYF.

This clonotype has a count of ten or more. The junction differs from germline at one of its ends, possibly a read error. This chain uses TRBV3-1 with TRBJ1-2; 9 bases are a match to TRBD1. This CDR3 has 13 amino acids. CDR1 and CDR2 from the germline V gene are LGHDT and YNNKEL (reference sequence). DNA of the CDR3: TGCGCCAGCAGCCCGGGACAGGGCTATGGCTACACCTTC. Protein: CASSPGQGYGYTF.

At least ten counts were recorded for this clonotype. Here the CDR3 reads CSAQKLAGGPRSYNEQFF. In DNA form, the CDR3 reads TGCAGTGCCCAGAAGTTAGCGGGGGGGCCTCGGTCCTACAATGAGCAGTTCTTC. The V and J genes are TRBV20-1 and TRBJ2-1, with 11 bases aligning to TRBD2. The CDR3 is 18 residues long. CDR1 and CDR2 from the germline V gene are DFQATT and SNEGSKA (reference sequence). V dropped 6 bases and J dropped 1; count of bases not matched to a gene: 14.

A few counts support this clonotype. V usage is TRBV5-1 and J usage is TRBJ2-5; D not certain. The CDR3 has 15 residues. Per germline, CDR1 SGHRS and CDR2 YFSETQ. V dropped 1 base and J dropped 2 bases, with 12 bases sitting between them. CDR3 bases: TGCGCCAGCAGCTTGCAAGGCCGGAAACAAGAGACCCAGTACTTC. Residues: CASSLQGRKQETQYF.

This clonotype was seen at least ten times. The J gene is TRBJ2-5, the V gene TRBV25-1; 14 bases match TRBD2. J gave up 7 bases and V 4 bases, and 5 bases lay outside the gene matches. The length of the CDR3 is 15 residues. The germline gives CDR1 MGHDK, CDR2 SYGVNS. The CDR3 DNA reads TGTGCCAGCAGTGTGACTAGCGGGGGGGCGGGGACCCAGTACTTC. As protein: CASSVTSGGAGTQYF.

The chain employs TRBV7-2 and TRBJ1-1, with D hard to call. V lost 3 bases to trimming and J lost 0 bases, with 8 bases between them. Germline CDR1 is SGHTA and CDR2 is FQGNSA. The CDR3 is 14 residues long. CDR3 in DNA: TGTGCCAGCAGCTTCCCCATATTGAACACTGAAGCTTTCTTT. Protein product: CASSFPILNTEAFF.

V is TRBV30 and J is TRBJ1-1; D gene ambiguous. Trimming shortened V by 0 bases and J by 3 bases, and 11 bases separated the two germline ends. The CDR3 is 14 amino acids. Germline CDR1 GTSNPN, CDR2 SVGIG (reference sequence). The CDR3 loop reads CAWSVDRGDTEAFF. The CDR3 nucleotides read TGTGCCTGGAGTGTAGATCGGGGAGACACTGAAGCTTTCTTT.

The genes are TRBV20-1 and TRBJ2-7, with D perhaps matching TRBD2 (6 bases). The J call could be wrong; TRBJ2-5 is a better fit for the DNA end. The CDR3 is made up of 13 amino acids. CDR1 DFQATT and CDR2 SNEGSKA come from the germline V gene (reference sequence). The CDR3, as DNA: TGCAGTGCCATGACCGGGACTGGCGAGACCCAGTACTTC. This gives the protein CSAMTGTGETQYF.

This clonotype was seen ten or more times. The chain couples TRBV3-1 to TRBJ1-6; D not certain. The ends were cut back, 1 base at V and 8 bases at J, with 3 bases in the middle. This CDR3 comprises 12 residues. Germline V gives CDR1 LGHDT, CDR2 YNNKEL (reference sequence). Here the CDR3 DNA reads TGTGCCAGCAGCCAAGTGGATTCACCCCTCCACTTT. It yields the protein CASSQVDSPLHF.

This clonotype was picked up many times. The chain links TRBV6-2 or TRBV6-3 to TRBJ2-4; TRBD1 is a possible D gene (6 bases). CDR3 length equals 17 residues. Germline V gene data show CDR1 as MNHEY and CDR2 as SVGEGT. The V and J ends lost 7 bases and 2 bases respectively, with 21 bases between them. The CDR3 sequence is CASTPQGPGETKNIQYF. CDR3 nucleotide sequence: TGTGCCAGCACCCCTCAAGGTCCAGGGGAGACCAAAAACATTCAGTACTTC.

The CDR3 reads CASSPLLTSGSSDTQYF. CDR3 DNA sequence: TGTGCCAGCAGCCCTTTACTCACTAGCGGGAGTTCAGATACGCAGTATTTT. The V call is TRBV7-6, the J call TRBJ2-3; 11 bases line up with TRBD2. Germline V lookup: CDR1 SGHVS, CDR2 FNYEAQ. The V gene end was trimmed by 5 bases and the J gene end by 4 bases; junction bases not matched to a gene: 11. CDR3 size: 17 residues.

This clonotype was seen at least ten times. CDR3 nucleotides: TGTGCCAGCTCACCCGGGACAGTCACAGATACGCAGTATTTT. It specifies CASSPGTVTDTQYF. This chain joins TRBV18 and TRBJ2-3; 7 bases are shared with TRBD1. The CDR3 totals 14 residues. The trim removed 3 bases at V and 2 bases at J, leaving 2 bases unmatched. The germline gives CDR1 KGHSH, CDR2 LQKENI.